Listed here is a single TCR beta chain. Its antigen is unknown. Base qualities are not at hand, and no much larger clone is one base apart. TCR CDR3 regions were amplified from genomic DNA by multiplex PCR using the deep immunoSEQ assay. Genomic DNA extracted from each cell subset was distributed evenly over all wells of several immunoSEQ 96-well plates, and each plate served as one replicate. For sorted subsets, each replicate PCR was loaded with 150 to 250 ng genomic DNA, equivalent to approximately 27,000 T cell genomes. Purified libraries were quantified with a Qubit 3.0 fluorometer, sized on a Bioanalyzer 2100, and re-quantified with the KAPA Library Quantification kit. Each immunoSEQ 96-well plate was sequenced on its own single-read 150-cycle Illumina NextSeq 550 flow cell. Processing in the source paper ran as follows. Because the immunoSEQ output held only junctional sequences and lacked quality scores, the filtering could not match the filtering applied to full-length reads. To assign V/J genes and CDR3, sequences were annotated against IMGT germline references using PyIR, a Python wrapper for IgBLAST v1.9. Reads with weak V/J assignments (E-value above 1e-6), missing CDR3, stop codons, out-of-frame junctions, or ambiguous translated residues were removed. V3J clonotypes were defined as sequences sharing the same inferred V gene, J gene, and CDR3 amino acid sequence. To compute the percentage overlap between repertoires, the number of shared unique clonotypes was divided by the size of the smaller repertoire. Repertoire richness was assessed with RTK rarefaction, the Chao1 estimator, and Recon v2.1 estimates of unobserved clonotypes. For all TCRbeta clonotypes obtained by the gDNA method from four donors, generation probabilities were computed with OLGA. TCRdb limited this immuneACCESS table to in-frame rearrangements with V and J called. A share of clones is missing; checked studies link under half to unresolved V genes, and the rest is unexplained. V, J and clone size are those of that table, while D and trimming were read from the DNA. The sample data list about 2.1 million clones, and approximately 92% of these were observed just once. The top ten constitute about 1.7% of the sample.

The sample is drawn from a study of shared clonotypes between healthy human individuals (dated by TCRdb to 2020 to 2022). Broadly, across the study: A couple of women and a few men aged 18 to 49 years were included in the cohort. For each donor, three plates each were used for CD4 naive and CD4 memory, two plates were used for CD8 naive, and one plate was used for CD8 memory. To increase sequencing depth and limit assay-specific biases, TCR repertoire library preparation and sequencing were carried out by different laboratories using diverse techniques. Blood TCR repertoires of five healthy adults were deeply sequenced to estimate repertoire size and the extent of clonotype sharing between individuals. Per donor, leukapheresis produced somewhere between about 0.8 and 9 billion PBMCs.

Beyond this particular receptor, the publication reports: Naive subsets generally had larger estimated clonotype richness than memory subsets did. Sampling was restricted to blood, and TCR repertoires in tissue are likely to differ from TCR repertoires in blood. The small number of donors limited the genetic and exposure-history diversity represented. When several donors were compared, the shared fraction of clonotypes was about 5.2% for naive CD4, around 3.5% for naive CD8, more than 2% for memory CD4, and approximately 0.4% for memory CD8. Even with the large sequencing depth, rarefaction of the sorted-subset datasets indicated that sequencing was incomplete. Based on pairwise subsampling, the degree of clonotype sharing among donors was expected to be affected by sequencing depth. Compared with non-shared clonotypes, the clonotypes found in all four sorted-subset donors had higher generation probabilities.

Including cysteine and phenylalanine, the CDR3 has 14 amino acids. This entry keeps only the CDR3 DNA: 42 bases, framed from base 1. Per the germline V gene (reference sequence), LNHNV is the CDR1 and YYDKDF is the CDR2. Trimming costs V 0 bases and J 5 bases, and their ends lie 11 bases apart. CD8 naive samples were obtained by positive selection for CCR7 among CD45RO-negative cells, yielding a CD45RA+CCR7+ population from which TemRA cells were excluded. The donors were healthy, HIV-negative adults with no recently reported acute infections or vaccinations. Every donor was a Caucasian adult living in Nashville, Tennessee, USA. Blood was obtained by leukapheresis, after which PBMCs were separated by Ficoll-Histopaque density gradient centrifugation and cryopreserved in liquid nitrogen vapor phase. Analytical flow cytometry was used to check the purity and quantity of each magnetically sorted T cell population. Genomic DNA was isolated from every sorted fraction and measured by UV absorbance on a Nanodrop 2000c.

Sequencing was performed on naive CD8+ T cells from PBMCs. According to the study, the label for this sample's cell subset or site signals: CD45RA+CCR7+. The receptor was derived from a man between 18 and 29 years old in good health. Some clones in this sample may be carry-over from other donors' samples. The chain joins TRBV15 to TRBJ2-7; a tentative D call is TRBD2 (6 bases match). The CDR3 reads CATSRDLGGNEQYF. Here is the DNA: TGTGCCACCAGCAGAGATTTAGGAGGGAACGAGCAGTACTTC.